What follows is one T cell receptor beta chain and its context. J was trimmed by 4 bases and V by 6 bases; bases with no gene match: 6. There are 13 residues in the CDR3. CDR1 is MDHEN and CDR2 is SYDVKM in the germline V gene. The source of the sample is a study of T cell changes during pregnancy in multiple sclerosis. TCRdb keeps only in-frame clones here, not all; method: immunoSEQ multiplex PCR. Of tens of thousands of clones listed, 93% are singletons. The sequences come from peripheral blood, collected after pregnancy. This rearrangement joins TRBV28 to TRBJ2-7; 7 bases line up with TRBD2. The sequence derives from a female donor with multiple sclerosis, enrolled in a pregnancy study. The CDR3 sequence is CASSQAGGYEQYF. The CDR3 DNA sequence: TGTGCCAGCAGCCAAGCCGGGGGGTACGAGCAGTACTTC.